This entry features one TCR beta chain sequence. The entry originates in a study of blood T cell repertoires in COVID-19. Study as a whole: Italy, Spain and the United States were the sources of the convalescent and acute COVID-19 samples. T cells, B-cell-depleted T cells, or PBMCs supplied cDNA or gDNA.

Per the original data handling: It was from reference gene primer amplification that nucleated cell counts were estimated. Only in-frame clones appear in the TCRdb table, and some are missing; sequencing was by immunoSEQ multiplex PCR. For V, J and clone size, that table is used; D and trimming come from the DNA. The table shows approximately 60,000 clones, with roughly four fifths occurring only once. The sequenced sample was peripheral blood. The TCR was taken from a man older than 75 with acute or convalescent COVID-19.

The CDR3 protein is CASTRGAEAFF. The CDR3 nucleotides are TGTGCCAGCACCCGGGGAGCTGAAGCTTTCTTT. The rearrangement uses TRBV27 and TRBJ1-1; D is undetermined. The V and J ends lost 7 bases and 6 bases respectively, with 9 bases between them. This CDR3 has 11 amino acids. The germline gives CDR1 MNHEY, CDR2 SMNVEV (reference sequence).